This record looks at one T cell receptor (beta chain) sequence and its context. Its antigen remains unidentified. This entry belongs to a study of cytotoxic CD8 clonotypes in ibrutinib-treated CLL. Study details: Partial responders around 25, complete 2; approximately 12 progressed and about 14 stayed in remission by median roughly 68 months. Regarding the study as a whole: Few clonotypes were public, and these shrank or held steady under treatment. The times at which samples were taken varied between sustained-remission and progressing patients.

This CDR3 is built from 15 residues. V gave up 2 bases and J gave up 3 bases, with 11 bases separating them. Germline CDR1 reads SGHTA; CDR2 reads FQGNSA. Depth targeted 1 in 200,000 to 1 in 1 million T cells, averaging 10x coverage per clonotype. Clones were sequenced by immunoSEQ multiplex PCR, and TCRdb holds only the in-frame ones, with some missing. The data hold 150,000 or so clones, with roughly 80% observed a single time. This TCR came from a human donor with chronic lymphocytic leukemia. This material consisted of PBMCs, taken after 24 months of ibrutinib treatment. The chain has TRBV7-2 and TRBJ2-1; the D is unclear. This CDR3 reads CASSLYGTNYNEQFF. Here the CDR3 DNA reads TGTGCCAGCAGCTTATATGGAACTAACTACAATGAGCAGTTCTTC.